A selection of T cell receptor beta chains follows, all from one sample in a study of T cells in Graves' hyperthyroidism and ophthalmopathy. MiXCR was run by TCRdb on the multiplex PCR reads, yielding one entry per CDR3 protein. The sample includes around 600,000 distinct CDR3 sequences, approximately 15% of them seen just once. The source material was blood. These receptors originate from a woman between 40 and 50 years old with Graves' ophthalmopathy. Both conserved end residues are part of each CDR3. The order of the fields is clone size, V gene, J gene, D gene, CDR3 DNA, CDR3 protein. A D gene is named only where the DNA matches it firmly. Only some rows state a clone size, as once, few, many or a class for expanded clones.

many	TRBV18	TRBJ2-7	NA	TGTGCCAGCTCCCTAAGGGAGGACGACGAGCAGTACTTC	CASSLREDDEQYF
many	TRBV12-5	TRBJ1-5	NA	TGTGCTAGTGGTACGGGGACGGTGTATAGCAATCAGCCCCAGCATTTT	CASGTGTVYSNQPQHF
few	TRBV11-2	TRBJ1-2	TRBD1	TGTGCCAGCAGCTTGAGCCGGACAGGGTTAGGCTACACCTTC	CASSLSRTGLGYTF
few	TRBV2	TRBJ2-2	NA	TGTGCCAGCAGTGAAGCAGGGTGGTCCGGGGAGCTGTTTTTT	CASSEAGWSGELFF
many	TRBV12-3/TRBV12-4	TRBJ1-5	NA	TGTGCCAGCGGACGGGGCGGGAATCAGCCCCAGCATTTT	CASGRGGNQPQHF
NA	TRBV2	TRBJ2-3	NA	TGTGCCAGCAGCCCGACGGCAGGGGTTATCACAGATACGCAGTATTTT	CASSPTAGVITDTQYF
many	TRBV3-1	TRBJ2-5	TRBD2	TGTGCCAGCAGCCCGTTTGCCGGGACTAGCGTTTACGAGACCCAGTACTTC	CASSPFAGTSVYETQYF
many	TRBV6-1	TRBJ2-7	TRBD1	TGTGCCAGCAGTCCTCTCCCGACAGGGTCGATTACCTACGAGCAGTACTTC	CASSPLPTGSITYEQYF
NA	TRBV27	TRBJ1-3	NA	TGTGCCAGCTGGCCTCACTCTGGAAACACCATATATTTT	CASWPHSGNTIYF
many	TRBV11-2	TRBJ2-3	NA	TGTGCCAGCAGCTCCGACTCCTTTGGGGCAGATACGCAGTATTTT	CASSSDSFGADTQYF
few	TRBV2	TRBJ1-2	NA	TGTGCCAGCAGCCGAAGTCCCGGGGGTGGCTACACCTTC	CASSRSPGGGYTF
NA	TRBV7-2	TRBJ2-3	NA	TGTGCCAGCAGCTTAGCCGGTCGGGCTAGCACGGGGACAGATACGCAGTATTTT	CASSLAGRASTGTDTQYF
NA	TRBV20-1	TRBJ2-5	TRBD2	TGCAGTGCTAGCCTTAGCGGGGGAGAGACCCAGTACTTC	CSASLSGGETQYF
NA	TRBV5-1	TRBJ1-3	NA	TGCGCCAGCAGTTCGCCGGGTAATGGAAACACCATATATTTT	CASSSPGNGNTIYF
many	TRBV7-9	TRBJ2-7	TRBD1	TGTGCCAGCAGCCAGACAGGGGCCTACGAGCAGTACTTC	CASSQTGAYEQYF
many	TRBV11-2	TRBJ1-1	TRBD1	TGTGCCAGCAGCTCGCCCCGGGACAGGGGCACTGAAGCTTTCTTT	CASSSPRDRGTEAFF
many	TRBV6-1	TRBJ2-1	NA	TGTGCCAGCCGCGAAGGAGCTTACAATGAGCAGTTCTTC	CASREGAYNEQFF
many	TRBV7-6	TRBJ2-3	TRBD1	TGTGCCAGCAGCTTAATGACAGGGCTTGGCACAGATACGCAGTATTTT	CASSLMTGLGTDTQYF
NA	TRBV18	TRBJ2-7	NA	TGTGCCAGCTCACCACTGGGCGAAATGAGGGCCTACGAGCAGTACTTC	CASSPLGEMRAYEQYF
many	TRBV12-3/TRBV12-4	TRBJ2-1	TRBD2	TGTGCCAGCAGCCGCTTGGGCGGGAGCGGGATGAATGAGCAGTTCTTC	CASSRLGGSGMNEQFF
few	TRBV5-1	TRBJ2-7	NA	TGCGCCAGCAGCTTGTCGGGCGGAAACTACGAGCAGTACTTC	CASSLSGGNYEQYF
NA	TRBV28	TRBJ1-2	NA	TGTGCCAGCAGTTCCGTTACTTATGGCTACACCTTC	CASSSVTYGYTF
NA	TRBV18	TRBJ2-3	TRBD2	TGTGCCAGCCACCCAGCGGGGCCCGGAGATACGCAGTATTTT	CASHPAGPGDTQYF
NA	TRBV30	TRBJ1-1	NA	TGTGCCTGGAGTGTTCTTCTGACAGTCCGTAGAGGAGCTTTCTTT	CAWSVLLTVRRGAFF
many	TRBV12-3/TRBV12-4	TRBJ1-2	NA	TGTGCCAGCAGTTTGTCTGGGGGCTTCCCTGGCTACACCTTC	CASSLSGGFPGYTF
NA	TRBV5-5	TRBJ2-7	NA	TGTGCCAGCAGCTTGGTGTACTCCTACGAGCAGCACTTC	CASSLVYSYEQHF
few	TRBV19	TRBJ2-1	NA	TGTGCCAGTTCCGGGACATTGTTTCTCGGGGGCTCCTACAATGAGCAGTTCTTC	CASSGTLFLGGSYNEQFF
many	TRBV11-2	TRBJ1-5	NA	TGTGCCAGCAGCTTAGTGGGGCCAGATCAGCCCCAGCATTTT	CASSLVGPDQPQHF
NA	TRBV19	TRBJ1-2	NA	TGTGCCAGTAGTGTCCCGGGGGGCAGTGGCTACACCTTC	CASSVPGGSGYTF
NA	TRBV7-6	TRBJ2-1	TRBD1	TGTGCCAGCAGCTTAATGGACGGGACAGGTGCCTACAATGAGCAGTTCTTC	CASSLMDGTGAYNEQFF
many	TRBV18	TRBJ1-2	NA	TGTGCCAGCTCACCACCCGGGGCCAGTCTTGGCTACACCTTC	CASSPPGASLGYTF
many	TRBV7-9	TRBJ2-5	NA	TGTGCCAGCAGCTTATCCCCCGAGACCCAGTACTTC	CASSLSPETQYF
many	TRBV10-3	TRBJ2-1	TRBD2	TGTGCCATGTCACGCCTAGCGGGAGATTTCGGGGAGTGGAATGAGCAGTTCTTC	CAMSRLAGDFGEWNEQFF
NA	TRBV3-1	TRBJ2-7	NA	TGTGCCAGCAGCTGGACCGGGAGATCCTACGAGCAGTACTTC	CASSWTGRSYEQYF
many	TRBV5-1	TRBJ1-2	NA	TGCGCCAGCAGCTTGAGCAGCTACGGCTATGGCTACACCTTC	CASSLSSYGYGYTF
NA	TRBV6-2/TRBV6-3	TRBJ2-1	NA	TGTGCCACTACCGACGCGAGCTCCTACAATGAGCAGTTCTTC	CATTDASSYNEQFF
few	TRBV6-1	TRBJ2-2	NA	TGTGCCAGCAGTGAAAGGGGCAGGGGTTGGAACACCGGGGAGCTGTTTTTT	CASSERGRGWNTGELFF
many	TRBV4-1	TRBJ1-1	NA	TGCGCCAGCAGCCAAGCTGAGGGGGTCGACAGTCCTGAAGCTTTCTTT	CASSQAEGVDSPEAFF
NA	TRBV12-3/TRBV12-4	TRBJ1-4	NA	TGTGCCAGCAGTTTCGGTCTAGGGGCGGCTGAAAAACTGTTTTTT	CASSFGLGAAEKLFF
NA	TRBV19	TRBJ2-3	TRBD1	TGTGCCAGTAGTATGAGAGGGGACAGGTCCACAGATACGCAGTATTTT	CASSMRGDRSTDTQYF
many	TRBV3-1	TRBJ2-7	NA	TGTGCCAGCAGCCAAGTGTCCGGGGGAAAGGAGTACTTC	CASSQVSGGKEYF
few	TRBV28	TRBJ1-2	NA	TGTGCCAGCAGTTTGGGGTTGGACAGTTCCTATGGCTACACCTTC	CASSLGLDSSYGYTF
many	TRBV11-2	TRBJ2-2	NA	TGTGCCAGCAGCTTAGCCCTAGCGAACACCGGGGAGCTGTTTTTT	CASSLALANTGELFF
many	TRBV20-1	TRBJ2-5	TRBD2	TGCAGTGCGATACTAGCGGGAGTTGGTGAGACCCAGTACTTC	CSAILAGVGETQYF
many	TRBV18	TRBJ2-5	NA	TGTGCCAGCAGTCGGACTACCCAGGAGACCCAGTACTTC	CASSRTTQETQYF
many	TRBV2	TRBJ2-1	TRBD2	TGTGCCAGCAAACGGACTAGCGGCTACAATGAGCAGTTCTTC	CASKRTSGYNEQFF
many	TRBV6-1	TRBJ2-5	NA	TGTGCCAGTCTTTGGATTCCGGGAATTCATTCCGAGGTCGAGACCCAGTACTTC	CASLWIPGIHSEVETQYF
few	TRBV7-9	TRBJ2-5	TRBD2	TGTGCCAGCAGCTTATTGAGTGGCGGGAGGGCCCCAGAGACCCAGTACTTC	CASSLLSGGRAPETQYF
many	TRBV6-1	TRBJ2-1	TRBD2	TGTGCCAGCAGTGCCTACGGGACTAAATACAATGAGCAGTTCTTC	CASSAYGTKYNEQFF
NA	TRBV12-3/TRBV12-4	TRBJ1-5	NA	TGTGCCAACAGCCAAGCCTTTGATGGTCAGCCCCAGCATTTT	CANSQAFDGQPQHF
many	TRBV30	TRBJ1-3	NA	TGTGCCTGGAGTGTAAGGGATTTGTTTCTCGGAAACACCATATATTTT	CAWSVRDLFLGNTIYF
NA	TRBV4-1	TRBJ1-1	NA	TGCGCCAGCAGCTGGGGTAGGGGGATGAACACTGAAGCTTTCTTT	CASSWGRGMNTEAFF
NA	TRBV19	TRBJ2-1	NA	TGTGCCAGTAGTGGCCTGGGGAGACAGAGCTCCTACAATGAGCAGTTCTTC	CASSGLGRQSSYNEQFF